The 19 T cell receptor beta chains below were found in one sample sequenced in a study of T cell responses to AZD1222 COVID-19 vaccine. The protocol was immunoSEQ multiplex PCR, while the TCRdb copy is restricted to in-frame clones and leaves out a portion. The sample holds 150,000 to 200,000 clones, approximately 87% seen once. Material: peripheral blood, obtained on day 0 of MenACWY control vaccination. The source is an adult in good health.

The J gene is TRBJ2-7, the V gene TRBV28, with 7 bases matching TRBD1. The CDR3 contains 13 residues. Germline assignment: CDR1 MDHEN and CDR2 SYDVKM. The V segment lost 5 bases and the J segment 3 bases; nucleotides outside the gene matches: 4. The CDR3 spells CASSPGQSYEQYF. The CDR3 nucleotides are TGTGCCAGCAGTCCGGGACAGAGCTACGAGCAGTACTTC.

The CDR3 region is CASSFEDSNYEQYF. The CDR3 DNA reads as TGTGCCAGCAGTTTCGAGGACAGTAACTACGAGCAGTACTTC. The gene calls are TRBV28 and TRBJ2-7, with a tentative D call TRBD1 (6 bases). In germline, CDR1 is MDHEN, CDR2 SYDVKM. V lost 3 bases to trimming and J lost 3 bases, with 12 bases between them. The CDR3 has 14 amino acids.

The rearrangement uses TRBV4-1 and TRBJ1-4, with TRBD1 as a possible D gene (6 bases). This CDR3 is 12 amino acids long. Germline CDR1 and CDR2: MGHRA and YSYEKL. V was cut by 4 bases and J by 8 bases, with 8 bases left in between. The CDR3 sequence is CASSPGTEKLFF. The CDR3 bases are TGCGCCAGCAGCCCCGGGACAGAAAAACTGTTTTTT.

The genes are TRBV30 and TRBJ2-7; 8 bases map to TRBD1. Trimming took 1 base from V and 3 from J; bases not matched to a gene: 5. CDR3 length: 14 amino acids. The V gene's germline CDR1 is GTSNPN and CDR2 SVGIG (reference sequence). CDR3 loop: CAWSEGQDGYEQYF. In DNA form, the CDR3 reads TGTGCCTGGAGTGAGGGACAGGACGGCTACGAGCAGTACTTC.

The CDR3 DNA follows: TGTGCCAGCAGCGCCGACTGGACAGCCTACGAGCAGTACTTC. Residues: CASSADWTAYEQYF. This chain joins TRBV9 and TRBJ2-7; maybe TRBD1 (6 bases). This CDR3 region has 14 residues. CDR1 SGDLS and CDR2 YYNGEE come from the germline V gene. With 3 bases removed from V and 2 bases from J, the gap between germline ends came to 12 bases.

The chain links TRBV3-1 (or the pseudogene TRBV3-2) to TRBJ2-2; the match to TRBD2 covers 10 bases. The CDR3 is 18 amino acids. The J segment lost 1 base and the V segment lost 0 bases, leaving 5 bases of the junction unmatched. Germline assignment: CDR1 LGHDT and CDR2 YNNKEL (reference sequence). The CDR3, as DNA: TGTGCCAGCAGCCAAGATCCCTGGACTAGCGGGAACACCGGGGAGCTGTTTTTT. The encoded protein is CASSQDPWTSGNTGELFF.

V gene TRBV7-9 combines with J gene TRBJ1-1; the D gene is possibly TRBD1 (5 bases). Between the trimmed V and J ends, which lost 1 base and 5 bases, there was a span of 8 bases. Germline V gives CDR1 SEHNR, CDR2 FQNEAQ (reference sequence). This CDR3 spans 13 amino acids. The CDR3 DNA is TGTGCCAGCAGCTTAGGGGCAGGGACTGAAGCTTTCTTT. Protein sequence: CASSLGAGTEAFF.

V usage is TRBV21-1 and J usage is TRBJ2-7; TRBD2, the D gene given by the table, was not confirmed from the DNA. TRBV21-1 constitutes a pseudogene. CDR3 length: 13 amino acids. This CDR3 reads CARSWGVGYEQYF. The DNA for the CDR3 is TGTGCCAGGTCTTGGGGGGTCGGCTACGAGCAGTACTTC.

The gene calls are TRBV9 and TRBJ1-2; weak D call: TRBD1 (5 bases). Germline V gene lookup returns CDR1 SGDLS and CDR2 YYNGEE. Trimming left V 3 bases short and J 0 bases short, with 6 bases between. The CDR3 is 13 amino acids. The CDR3 DNA sequence: TGTGCCAGCAGCGACAGGCCTAACTATGGCTACACCTTC. Its protein is CASSDRPNYGYTF.

The gene calls are TRBV18 and TRBJ1-4; TRBD1 might be the D (6 bases). This CDR3 is built from 14 residues. Germline loops: CDR1 KGHSH, CDR2 LQKENI. Trimming stripped 3 bases from V and 8 bases from J, with 13 bases between. CDR3 residues: CASSPGQRDEKLFF. Here the CDR3 DNA reads TGTGCCAGCTCACCCGGACAGAGGGACGAAAAACTGTTTTTT.

The chain uses TRBV10-3 and TRBJ2-7; 7 nucleotides agree with TRBD2. V lost 7 bases, J lost 3 bases, and 6 bases stayed unmatched. This CDR3 has 13 residues. Germline loops: CDR1 ENHRY, CDR2 SYGVKD. CDR3 protein: CAIKGGSVYEQYF. CDR3 coding DNA: TGTGCCATCAAGGGCGGGAGTGTCTACGAGCAGTACTTC.

This chain links TRBV28 with TRBJ2-1; 7 bases are a match to TRBD2. The CDR3 is made up of 14 amino acids. The germline gives CDR1 MDHEN, CDR2 SYDVKM. V gave up 5 bases and J gave up 4 bases; unmatched junction bases: 5. CDR3 coding DNA: TGTGCCAGCAGTAGCGGGACGAGTTACAATGAGCAGTTCTTC. The encoded protein is CASSSGTSYNEQFF.

V and J are TRBV7-9 and TRBJ2-7; D tentatively reads TRBD1 or TRBD2 (5 bases each). Germline V lookup: CDR1 SEHNR, CDR2 FQNEAQ (reference sequence). The V and J ends lost 5 bases and 3 bases respectively, with 17 bases between them. The CDR3 sequence is 15 residues long. This chain's CDR3 is CASSKSGTVDYEQYF. The CDR3 region has the DNA TGTGCCAGCAGCAAATCCGGGACGGTGGACTACGAGCAGTACTTC.

In DNA, the CDR3 is TGTGCCAGCAGCTCAAGGGGGGAGGAAAAACTGTTTTTT. It codes for CASSSRGEEKLFF. This chain joins TRBV3-1 (or the pseudogene TRBV3-2) and TRBJ1-4, with D tentatively TRBD1 (6 bases). The length of the CDR3 is 13 residues. Germline V gene sequence: CDR1 LGHDT, CDR2 YNNKEL (reference sequence). Trimming removed 5 bases from V and 8 bases from J, with 12 bases in between.

This clone was counted once. V usage is TRBV25-1 and J usage is TRBJ2-7; D gene uncertain. The CDR3 has 12 amino acids. Trimming cost V 4 bases and J 2 bases, with 6 bases left between them. Germline CDR1 and CDR2: MGHDK and SYGVNS. The CDR3 DNA reads as TGTGCCAGCAGTGTAAGTCCCTACGAGCAGTACTTC. It translates to CASSVSPYEQYF.

The count of this clone is one. V is TRBV5-1 and J is TRBJ1-1; D may be TRBD1 (5 bases). Between the trimmed V and J ends, which lost 4 bases and 5 bases, there was a span of 18 bases. The CDR3 runs to 15 residues. The germline CDR1 and CDR2 sequences are SGHRS and YFSETQ. CDR3 amino acids: CASSPGSSGGTEAFF. CDR3 DNA: TGCGCCAGCAGCCCCGGGTCTAGCGGGGGGACTGAAGCTTTCTTT.

The J gene is TRBJ1-1, the V gene TRBV24-1; no clear D. Germline V gene sequence: CDR1 KGHDR, CDR2 SFDVKD. This CDR3 region has 11 residues. V dropped 7 bases and J dropped 7 bases, with 9 bases sitting between them. The CDR3 nucleotides read TGTGCCACCAGGTGGGGAGTTGAAGCTTTCTTT. Amino acid sequence: CATRWGVEAFF.

This clone occurred a few times. The chain recombines TRBV29-1 with TRBJ2-7; no definite D call. The CDR3 loop spans 16 amino acids. Germline values: CDR1 SQVTM, CDR2 ANQGSEA. Trimming removed 4 bases at V and 2 bases at J, with 21 bases between. The CDR3, as DNA: TGCAGCGTTGGTGGAGCCCTAGGGTCGAAGGCCTACGAGCAGTACTTC. Translated: CSVGGALGSKAYEQYF.

The V gene is TRBV19, the J gene TRBJ2-1; TRBD1 is a possible D gene (5 bases). The germline V gene encodes CDR1 LNHDA and CDR2 SQIVND (reference sequence). V lost 4 bases and J 0 bases, leaving 10 bases between the germline ends. The CDR3 spans 15 residues. Written as DNA, the CDR3 is TGTGCCAGTAGTACCTCAAGGGGCTCCTACAATGAGCAGTTCTTC. Residues: CASSTSRGSYNEQFF.